This TCR beta chain was captured in a study of blood T cell repertoires in COVID-19. Generated by immunoSEQ multiplex PCR, the TCRdb table keeps only in-frame clones and is missing some. The data show approximately 300,000 clones, approximately 85% seen once. The CDR3 consists of 15 residues. CDR1 LGHDT and CDR2 YNNKEL come from the germline V gene (reference sequence). V was cut by 2 bases and J by 5 bases, with 13 bases left in between. The receptor was isolated from a human donor with COVID-19, enrolled during active disease. The donor label of this sample is uncertain. Sequenced sample: peripheral blood. This chain joins TRBV3-1 (or the pseudogene TRBV3-2) and TRBJ2-1; maybe TRBD2 (5 bases). CDR3 bases: TGTGCCAGCAGCCAATTCGTCGGGGTCAACAATGAGCAGTTCTTC. Encoded protein: CASSQFVGVNNEQFF.